This T cell receptor (beta chain) emerged from a study of blood T cell repertoires in COVID-19. Background on the study: Spain, Italy and the United States supplied samples that represented acute and convalescent COVID-19.

The germline gives CDR1 SGHNT, CDR2 YENEEA. V was trimmed by 1 base and J by 0 bases, leaving 5 bases between them. The CDR3 loop spans 14 amino acids. This clone was observed a single time. Original processing notes: From reference gene primer amplification, estimates of nucleated cell counts were derived. Repertoires were generated with immunoSEQ multiplex PCR, while TCRdb's copy carries only in-frame clones and drops some. That table supplies the V and J calls and clone size; D and trimming were determined from the DNA. The data contain over 300,000 clones, 86% of them singletons. The chain is built from TRBV11-3 and TRBJ2-3; D is uncertain. The TCR sequence derives from a woman between 50 and 59 years old with acute or convalescent COVID-19. The source material was peripheral blood. The CDR3 region is CASSLVQSTDTQYF. CDR3 in DNA: TGTGCCAGCAGCTTAGTCCAGAGCACAGATACGCAGTATTTT.